The text below deals with one TCR beta chain. As yet, its antigen is unknown. One entry per CDR3 protein results from TCRdb running MiXCR on the multiplex PCR reads. This sample has 200,000 or so distinct CDR3 sequences, with around 33% found just once. Per the germline V gene, CDR1 is MNHEY and CDR2 is SVGAGI. This CDR3 region has 14 residues. Losses at the gene ends were 5 bases for V and 4 bases for J; bases not matched to a gene: 6. Breast cancer patients provided tissue from their axillary draining lymph nodes. This entry belongs to a study of breast tumors, draining lymph nodes, adjacent tissues. Study-level results: Tumor T cell lymph node origin was a supported hypothesis, not proven. Data fit most tumor T cells coming from lymph node, expanding in tumor. Luminal-like breast cancer showed significantly greater tumor-nontumor repertoire similarity than basal-like breast cancer did.

The origin of this receptor is a female donor with breast cancer. Some clones in this sample may be carry-over from other donors' samples. The material sequenced was axillary lymph node tissue. The chain couples TRBV6-5 to TRBJ2-7, with 9 positions matching TRBD1. The CDR3 is CASSHQGQGYEQYF. CDR3 coding DNA: TGTGCCAGCAGTCACCAGGGACAGGGTTACGAGCAGTACTTC.